This TCR beta chain was profiled in a study of beta chain features in type 1 diabetes. Study-level results: Shortening that was moderate but significant affected the TCRB CDR3s of Type 1 diabetes patients in all four CD4+ subsets.

Note on this clone: Its antigen is still unknown.

What was sequenced were expressed TCRB transcripts, since all of the isolated RNA had been reverse transcribed. TCRdb's copy holds only in-frame clones and misses some; the assay was immunoSEQ multiplex PCR. The sample holds around 44,000 clones, approximately 53% seen once. Germline CDR1 SGDLS, CDR2 YYNGEE. V lost 4 bases and J lost 7; bases outside the gene matches: 5. This CDR3 has 15 amino acids. Source material: stem cell memory CD4+ T cells from blood. This clonotype was sampled from a woman between 25 and 40 years old in good health. This rearrangement joins TRBV9 to TRBJ1-4, with 12 bases fitting TRBD1. The CDR3 loop is CASSPGQGATEKLFF. The CDR3 region has the DNA TGTGCCAGCAGCCCGGGACAGGGGGCTACTGAAAAACTGTTTTTT.